These T cell receptor beta chains were read from a single sample in a study of OX40 agonist ivuxolimab in advanced cancers. Data came from immunoSEQ multiplex PCR; TCRdb stores just in-frame clones and leaves some out. The sample lists approximately 58,000 clones; 84% were seen once. The material sequenced was CD4+ or CD8+ T cells sorted from blood, taken in a trial of the OX40 agonist ivuxolimab. The receptor source for this set is an adult with an advanced solid tumor such as melanoma, head and neck, liver or kidney cancer. Both conserved end residues are part of each CDR3. A D gene is named only where the DNA matches it firmly. The listing skips clone size in some rows; elsewhere it reads once, few, many or a size class.

D gene	V gene	clone size	J gene	CDR3 DNA	CDR3 protein
.	TRBV5-6	.	TRBJ1-4	TGTGCCAGCAGCATTCTGGGGATTAATGAAAAACTGTTTTTT	CASSILGINEKLFF
.	TRBV4-1	.	TRBJ1-1	TGCGCCAGCAGCCGCCCGGGACTCTATGCGGGCGCTTTCTTT	CASSRPGLYAGAFF
.	TRBV7-7	few	TRBJ2-3	TGTGCTAGCAGCTTCGGGGGGCCGGCAGATACGCAGTATTTT	CASSFGGPADTQYF
.	TRBV27	.	TRBJ1-2	TGTGCCAGCAGTGCGGGGCGGGGGTCGGAAGGCTACACCTTC	CASSAGRGSEGYTF
TRBD1	TRBV19	few	TRBJ2-7	TGTGCCAGTGCTTCAGGGGGCGGAGGCGAGCAGTACTTC	CASASGGGGEQYF
.	TRBV6-5	.	TRBJ2-7	TGTGCCAGCAGCCTCGGACCGATACTCTCCTACGAGCAGTACTTC	CASSLGPILSYEQYF
.	TRBV7-8	.	TRBJ2-1	TGTGCCAGCAGCTACGGCAGGGGCGTACGCAATGAGCAGTTCTTC	CASSYGRGVRNEQFF
.	TRBV7-3	few	TRBJ2-4	TGTGCCAGCAGCTTAACCCACTCCAAAAACATTCAGTACTTC	CASSLTHSKNIQYF
.	TRBV6-5	.	TRBJ1-4	TGTGCCAGCAGCCTCAGGGGACGGGGCGAAAAACTGTTTTTT	CASSLRGRGEKLFF
.	TRBV5-4	.	TRBJ1-2	TGTGCCAGCAGCTTTAGGAACAAGCCACTCTATGGCTACACCTTC	CASSFRNKPLYGYTF
.	TRBV21-1	.	TRBJ2-7	TGTGCCAGCAGCCGACAGGACGAGCAGTACTTC	CASSRQDEQYF
.	TRBV11-2	.	TRBJ2-7	TGTGCCAGCAGCCCAATTTACGAGCAGTACTTC	CASSPIYEQYF
TRBD2	TRBV10-1	.	TRBJ2-2	TGCGCCAGCAGTGATTCTGGACTAGTTGGCGGGGAGCTGTTTTTT	CASSDSGLVGGELFF
TRBD1	TRBV6-6	.	TRBJ2-1	TGTGCCAGCAGTACCTACAGGGGACAGCCCAATGAGCAGTTCTTC	CASSTYRGQPNEQFF
.	TRBV10-2	.	TRBJ1-2	TGCGCCAGCAGTGAATGGCAGGGGAGTTATGGCTACACCTTC	CASSEWQGSYGYTF
.	TRBV5-5	few	TRBJ1-5	TGTGCCAGCAGCTTCTTCTCGAGCAATCAGCCCCAGCATTTT	CASSFFSSNQPQHF
TRBD2	TRBV19	.	TRBJ2-2	TGTGCCAGGAGACTAGCGGGCGTCGGGTGGGGGGAGCTGTTTTTT	CARRLAGVGWGELFF
TRBD1	TRBV9	.	TRBJ2-7	TGTGCCAGCAGCCCCGGGACAGGGGGCGGGTACGAGCAGTACTTC	CASSPGTGGGYEQYF
.	TRBV7-3	.	TRBJ2-1	TGTGCCAGCAGCTTAACCCCACGCAATGAGCAGTTCTTC	CASSLTPRNEQFF
.	TRBV7-2	.	TRBJ1-1	TGTGCCAGCAGCTTAGGGGGGCGGGGGGGCCCTCTGAACACTGAAGCTTTCTTT	CASSLGGRGGPLNTEAFF
.	TRBV7-9	.	TRBJ1-1	TGTGCCAGCAGCTTATCGCAGAACACTGAAGCTTTCTTT	CASSLSQNTEAFF
.	TRBV2	.	TRBJ2-7	TGTGCCAGCAGTGAGGACTACGAGCAGTACTTC	CASSEDYEQYF
TRBD1	TRBV18	.	TRBJ2-6	TGTGCCAGCTCACCACCGACAGGGGGGACTGGGGCCAACGTCCTGACTTTC	CASSPPTGGTGANVLTF
.	TRBV19	once	TRBJ2-5	TGTGCCAGTAGTGCCCTCGACCTCACGGGGGAGACCCAGTACTTC	CASSALDLTGETQYF